The 18 T cell receptor beta chains below all came from one sample that was sequenced in a study of cytomegalovirus exposure and HLA in healthy donors. Both 60 Vbeta primers and 13 Jbeta primers went into the PCR. Repertoires were generated with immunoSEQ multiplex PCR, while TCRdb's copy carries only in-frame clones and drops some. The table lists about 140,000 clones, 79% of them singletons, with 1.1% in the top ten. Sample: PBMCs. These receptors originate from a male donor in good health and CMV-seronegative.

This chain uses TRBV5-1 with TRBJ1-2, with D possibly TRBD1 on 6 matching bases. CDR1 is SGHRS and CDR2 is YFSETQ in the germline V gene. Trimming stripped 4 bases from V and 4 bases from J, with 11 bases between. This CDR3 region has 13 residues. The CDR3 loop is CASSPGGIYGYTF. The CDR3, as DNA: TGCGCCAGCAGCCCGGGGGGCATCTATGGCTACACCTTC.

This chain links TRBV10-2 with TRBJ2-2; 7 bases match TRBD1. Germline V gene sequence: CDR1 WSHSY, CDR2 SAAADI. V lost 7 bases, J lost 5 bases, and 1 base stayed unmatched. This CDR3 comprises 12 residues. The CDR3: CASKGATGELFF. For the CDR3, the DNA is TGCGCCAGCAAGGGGGCGACCGGGGAGCTGTTTTTT.

The rearrangement joins TRBV7-3 to TRBJ1-1; 7 bases are a match to TRBD1. Unmatched junction bases numbered 1, after V lost 0 bases and J lost 0 bases. This CDR3 has 15 residues. Germline lookup yields CDR1 SGHTA and CDR2 FQGTGA. CDR3 protein: CASSLTGTVNTEAFF. CDR3 in DNA: TGTGCCAGCAGCTTAACGGGGACAGTGAACACTGAAGCTTTCTTT.

This clone was found a few times. The V call is TRBV2, the J call TRBJ1-3, with a tentative D call TRBD1 (5 bases). The CDR3 totals 16 residues. V was clipped by 4 bases and J by 0 bases, with 13 bases between them. Germline CDR1 SNHLY, CDR2 FYNNEI. CDR3 in DNA: TGTGCCAGCAGTGGGAGGAGGGGTTACTCTGGAAACACCATATATTTT. It specifies CASSGRRGYSGNTIYF.

The chain uses TRBV6-5 and TRBJ1-1; 9 nucleotides agree with TRBD1. The CDR3 length is 14 residues. V lost 6 bases and J lost 1; bases outside the gene matches: 3. The germline V gene encodes CDR1 MNHEY and CDR2 SVGAGI. CDR3: CASRSTGGNTEAFF. The DNA of the CDR3 is TGTGCCAGCAGGTCGACAGGGGGGAACACTGAAGCTTTCTTT.

The table lists this clone with a count of one. This chain connects TRBV15 to TRBJ1-3, with D unclear. The germline gives CDR1 LNHNV, CDR2 YYDKDF (reference sequence). The CDR3 is 16 amino acids. V was pared by 0 bases and J by 7 bases, with 16 bases between. The CDR3 region is CATSRDRAPTGNTIYF. CDR3 DNA sequence: TGTGCCACCAGCAGAGACCGAGCCCCGACGGGGAACACCATATATTTT.

This clone has a handful of counts. V and J are TRBV5-1 and TRBJ1-1, with D perhaps TRBD1 (6 bases). The CDR3 sequence is 15 residues long. Per germline, CDR1 SGHRS and CDR2 YFSETQ. V lost 9 bases to trimming and J lost 0 bases, with 18 bases between them. The CDR3 region has the DNA TGCGCCACCAAGAGGACAGTTGATATGAACACTGAAGCTTTCTTT. Translating gives CATKRTVDMNTEAFF.

This chain connects TRBV27 to TRBJ2-2; TRBD2 might be the D (6 bases). Germline-derived CDR1 and CDR2 are MNHEY and SMNVEV (reference sequence). CDR3 length equals 15 residues. Trimming took off 3 bases at V and 4 bases at J, with 12 bases between the two ends. This CDR3 is CASSFSGGATGELFF. The CDR3, as DNA: TGTGCCAGCAGTTTCTCCGGAGGGGCCACCGGGGAGCTGTTTTTT.

Here the CDR3 reads CASSVESTGELFF. CDR3 in DNA: TGTGCCAGCAGCGTAGAAAGTACAGGGGAGCTGTTTTTT. The gene calls are TRBV9 and TRBJ2-2; D gene uncertain. CDR3 length: 13 amino acids. Trimming stripped 0 bases from V and 8 bases from J, with 8 bases between. Germline V gene sequence: CDR1 SGDLS, CDR2 YYNGEE.

The chain carries TRBV5-6 and TRBJ2-7; D remains unclear. Trimming took 3 bases from V and 3 from J, leaving 4 bases between them. Germline CDR1 and CDR2: SGHDT and YYEEEE. The CDR3 is made up of 11 amino acids. The CDR3 DNA reads TGTGCCAGCAGCTCACTCTACGAGCAGTACTTC. It translates to CASSSLYEQYF.

The table lists this clone with a count of one. The chain is built from TRBV30 and TRBJ2-7; D not certain. The CDR3 has 15 amino acids. The ends were cut back, 2 bases at V and 3 bases at J, with 17 bases in the middle. Germline V gene lookup returns CDR1 GTSNPN and CDR2 SVGIG (reference sequence). The CDR3 sequence is CAWSPAADPSYEQYF. For the CDR3, the DNA is TGTGCCTGGAGTCCCGCGGCCGACCCGAGCTACGAGCAGTACTTC.

This chain joins TRBV4-3 and TRBJ1-4; 10 nucleotides match TRBD1. This CDR3 comprises 14 residues. The trim removed 4 bases at V and 7 bases at J, leaving 3 bases unmatched. The V gene's germline CDR1 is LGHNA and CDR2 YSLEER. The CDR3 DNA follows: TGCGCCAGCAGCCGGGGACAGGGGTTTGAAAAACTGTTTTTT. Its protein product is CASSRGQGFEKLFF.

The CDR3 loop is CASSLGQNQPQHF. For the CDR3, the DNA is TGTGCCAGCAGCTTGGGACAGAATCAGCCCCAGCATTTT. V is TRBV5-6 and J is TRBJ1-5; tentative D call: TRBD1 (5 bases). The CDR3 extends over 13 amino acids. Germline loops: CDR1 SGHDT, CDR2 YYEEEE. V was shortened by 0 bases and J by 4 bases, with 5 bases between the two germline ends.

This clone was seen once. DNA for the CDR3: TGTGCCAGCAGCCCAGACGCAGGGGTCCATGGCTACACCTTC. It translates to CASSPDAGVHGYTF. The rearrangement joins TRBV7-9 to TRBJ1-2; possible D gene TRBD1, 6 bases. Trimming shortened V by 5 bases and J by 6 bases, and 16 bases separated the two germline ends. Germline CDR1 and CDR2: SEHNR and FQNEAQ (reference sequence). The CDR3 extends over 14 amino acids. The full variable domain, its missing parts supplied by reference TRBV7-9 and TRBJ1-2, is DTGVSQNPRHKITKRGQNVTFRCDPISEHNRLYWYRQTLGQGPEFLTYFQNEAQLEKSRLLSDRFSAERPKGSFSTLEIQRTEQGDSAMYLCASSPDAGVHGYTFGSGTRLTVV.

The CDR3 reads CASSATAGIIYTQYF. The CDR3 region has the DNA TGTGCCAGCAGCGCCACAGCGGGGATTATTTATACGCAGTATTTT. J is TRBJ2-3 and V is TRBV5-5; 7 nucleotides agree with TRBD2. The trim removed 4 bases at V and 7 bases at J, leaving 12 bases unmatched. The CDR3 loop spans 15 amino acids. In germline, CDR1 is SGHKS, CDR2 YYEKEE (reference sequence). Supplemented by reference TRBV5-5 and TRBJ2-3, the full variable domain reads DAGVTQSPTHLIKTRGQQVTLRCSPISGHKSVSWYQQVLGQGPQFIFQYYEKEERGRGNFPDRFSARQFPNYSSELNVNALLLGDSALYLCASSATAGIIYTQYFGPGTRLTVL.

This clone has a count of ten or more. This chain links TRBV4-2 with TRBJ1-1; D uncertain. The CDR3 is 12 residues long. V was clipped by 3 bases and J by 8 bases, with 10 bases between them. Per germline, CDR1 LGHNA and CDR2 YNFKEQ. The CDR3 DNA follows: TGTGCCAGCAGCCACCAGACGGGAGAAGCTTTCTTT. Protein sequence: CASSHQTGEAFF.

CDR3 DNA: TGTGCCAGCAGTCCCAACCCGGGGGAAAGCTATGGCTACACCTTC. It is translated as CASSPNPGESYGYTF. The chain combines TRBV9 with TRBJ1-2; possible D gene TRBD1, 5 bases. Germline V gives CDR1 SGDLS, CDR2 YYNGEE. V was clipped by 5 bases and J by 4 bases, with 18 bases between them. The CDR3 extends over 15 amino acids.

The chain combines TRBV30 with TRBJ2-1, with 14 bases lining up with TRBD2. CDR1 GTSNPN and CDR2 SVGIG come from the germline V gene (reference sequence). This CDR3 is built from 13 residues. V was pared by 4 bases and J by 9 bases, with 2 bases of the junction left unmatched. CDR3 protein: CAWMTSGGGEQFF. CDR3 sequence (DNA): TGTGCCTGGATGACTAGCGGGGGGGGTGAGCAGTTCTTC.